The T cell receptor (beta chain) described here comes from a study of T cells in Graves' hyperthyroidism and ophthalmopathy. If no ophthalmopathy progression occurred within 18 months, Graves' hyperthyroidism was stable. A roughly 9.3 ml volume of fresh peripheral blood provided the PBMCs. Amplification targeted TCR beta CDR3 regions from RNA transcripts. When the TCR CDR3 underwent first-round RT-PCR, the HTBI primer set was used. TCRdb reanalysed the multiplex PCR reads using MiXCR and keeps one entry per CDR3 protein. The profile shows about 700,000 distinct CDR3 sequences, around 13% of them singletons. The germline gives CDR1 MGHDK, CDR2 SYGVNS. This CDR3 is built from 15 residues. The germline V and J ends were trimmed by 4 bases and 5 bases, with 14 bases remaining between them.

The clonotype comes from a woman aged 18-29 years with Graves' hyperthyroidism. The chain links TRBV25-1 to TRBJ1-4; D ambiguous. The sequencing sample was made of blood. CDR3 in amino acids: CASSVGERANEKLFF. CDR3 bases: TGTGCCAGCAGTGTGGGTGAAAGGGCGAATGAAAAACTGTTTTTT. The whole variable domain, filled in from reference TRBV25-1 and TRBJ1-4, reads EADIYQTPRYLVIGTGKKITLECSQTMGHDKMYWYQQDPGMELHLIHYSYGVNSTEKGDLSSESTVSRIRTEHFPLTLESARPSHTSQYLCASSVGERANEKLFFGSGTQLSVL.